The present T cell receptor (beta chain) was sequenced within a study of CD4 T cells in relation to SARS-CoV-2 and coronaviruses (dated by TCRdb to about 2021). Background on the whole study: Across all 12 patients in the full convalescent cohort, ages ranged from about 21 to 75 years, with a median of 38. The approximately twelve convalescent patients included 8 males and 4 females; two subjects were Hispanic. Using patient-derived lymphoblastoid cell lines, the shared crossreactive spike epitopes were mapped to their HLA restriction. The study assessed, at the TCR clonotype level, memory CD4+ T cell crossreactivity between SARS-CoV-2 and common cold coronavirus spike proteins. The Adaptive Biotechnologies TCR-sequencing kit was used for samples from three pre-COVID donors and for the naive versus memory experiments, whereas the other data were Illumina-based. A different TCR-beta assay, based on Illumina, was used to sequence expansion assays from other donors in the study. Findings and caveats that apply to the study as a whole: Significantly weaker SARS-CoV-2-driven expansion was shown by crossreactive clones than by monoreactive clones, consistent with antigenic imprinting. Because no donor provided both pre-pandemic and post-infection samples, tracing the source of pre-existing responses was limited. Naive versus memory sequencing indicated that memory recall responses, rather than primary responses primed during culture, are detected by the assay. In approximately 60% of donors, memory CD4+ clonotypes turned up that crossrecognized SARS-CoV-2 and at least one common cold coronavirus spike. Crossreactivity analysis was centred on spike protein, so crossreactivity against other viral proteins was not assessed. Small numbers of patients and of tested TCRs were a limitation of the study.

The CDR3 measures 14 amino acids from cysteine to phenylalanine. Solely the CDR3 DNA is kept, with 42 bases framed from the first base. In the germline V gene, CDR1 corresponds to MGHDK and CDR2 to SYGVNS. V is reduced by 1 base and J by 5 bases, leaving a spacing of 8 bases between them. Naive and memory CD4+ T cells were separated from cryopreserved PBMCs by first enriching for CD4 and then performing EasySep naive CD4+ T cell enrichment. PBMCs were isolated from leukapheresis product or whole blood by Ficoll-Paque PLUS gradient centrifugation. PBMCs were either cryopreserved at -140°C or used fresh in the expansion assay. The QIAamp Micro DNA Kit was used to extract genomic DNA from the CD4+ T cells. DNA from uncultured naive and memory CD4+ T cells underwent immunoSEQ TCR-beta sequencing at deep resolution. In the original analysis: Preprocessing removed nonproductive sequences and CDR3s not starting with C, not ending with F or W, or shorter than 7 amino acids. Cultured and uncultured naive and memory CD4+ repertoires were searched for previously identified spike- and CEF-reactive CDR3s. CDR3 homology was measured as pairwise Levenshtein distance, computed with the stringdist R package after trimming three terminal residues from each end. Here the immuneACCESS table is served through TCRdb, limited to in-frame sequences with V and J called. Missing clones are a known gap in these copies; in checked studies unresolved V genes cover under half, and the rest lacks a known reason. Clonal size and the V and J genes are those of that table, whereas D and trimming came from the DNA. Counted in this sample were about 56,000 clones; 92% of them appeared once. The top ten constitute roughly 0.39% of the sample.

The count of this clone is one. The clone's antigen remains unknown. No much larger clone is present one base from it, and per-base qualities are unavailable. The sequence is built from TRBV25-1 and TRBJ2-2; the D gene is tentatively TRBD1 or TRBD2, each matching 6 bases. This sequence was found in an adult with COVID-19. Specimen: naive CD4+ T cells from PBMCs. Sample cell subset or site, as interpreted from the label and publication: naive CD4+ T cells isolated by negative enrichment. The CDR3: CASSELGGTGELFF. In nucleotide form, the sequence is TGTGCCAGCAGTGAATTAGGGGGGACCGGGGAGCTGTTTTTT. The CDR3, completed at both ends by the reference TRBV25-1 and TRBJ2-2 genes, gives the full variable domain EADIYQTPRYLVIGTGKKITLECSQTMGHDKMYWYQQDPGMELHLIHYSYGVNSTEKGDLSSESTVSRIRTEHFPLTLESARPSHTSQYLCASSELGGTGELFFGEGSRLTVL.